The next 11 T cell receptor beta chains were all read from a single sample in a study of cytomegalovirus exposure and HLA in healthy donors. Measured with immunoSEQ multiplex PCR; TCRdb has only the in-frame clones, and not every one. The table records a few hundred thousand clones, nearly 90% of them present only once. Sequenced sample: PBMCs. All receptors come from a man aged 25 to 45 in good health and CMV-seronegative.

This rearrangement joins TRBV6-6 to TRBJ1-1; TRBD1 matches at 9 bases. The V segment lost 6 bases and the J segment 5 bases; nucleotides outside the gene matches: 7. The germline gives CDR1 MNHNY, CDR2 SVGAGI (reference sequence). The CDR3 spans 14 residues. The CDR3, as DNA: TGTGCCAGCAGAGAGACAGGGGGTGTGACTGAAGCTTTCTTT. Encoded protein: CASRETGGVTEAFF.

This clone has a single count. This chain links TRBV7-2 with TRBJ2-1; 9 positions match TRBD1. Germline assignment: CDR1 SGHTA and CDR2 FQGNSA. V trimming: 5 bases; J trimming: 4 bases; junction bases outside the gene matches: 3. The CDR3 is made up of 14 amino acids. The CDR3 nucleotides are TGTGCCAGCAGCGACAGGGGGAGGTACAATGAGCAGTTCTTC. Amino acid sequence: CASSDRGRYNEQFF.

This chain joins TRBV15 and TRBJ2-1; 9 bases agree with TRBD1. The germline V gene encodes CDR1 LNHNV and CDR2 YYDKDF (reference sequence). The CDR3 extends over 15 amino acids. The trim removed 0 bases at V and 7 bases at J, leaving 4 bases unmatched. CDR3 loop: CATSRETGGPNEQFF. The CDR3 DNA is TGTGCCACCAGCAGAGAAACAGGGGGCCCGAATGAGCAGTTCTTC.

A word on this clone: Sequence at one end of the junction differs from germline and may be a read error. The chain joins TRBV20-1 to TRBJ2-7, with 8 bases aligning to TRBD1. Looked up from germline, CDR1 is DFQATT and CDR2 is SNEGSKA (reference sequence). The CDR3 runs 11 residues. This chain's CDR3 is CSARSRDRYSF. Written as DNA, the CDR3 is TGCAGTGCTCGTTCCAGGGACAGGTACTCCTTC.

In its sample, this clone was seen a few times. V gene TRBV2 combines with J gene TRBJ1-5; TRBD1 is a possible D gene (5 bases). The length of the CDR3 is 14 residues. Germline values: CDR1 SNHLY, CDR2 FYNNEI. Deletions cut 7 bases from V and 2 bases from J, with 12 bases between. The CDR3 protein is CASKVGGGNQPQHF. DNA of the CDR3: TGTGCCAGCAAAGTAGGAGGGGGCAATCAGCCCCAGCATTTT.

The chain carries TRBV27 and TRBJ1-5, with TRBD1 matching over 9 bases. From germline, CDR1 is MNHEY and CDR2 SMNVEV (reference sequence). The V segment lost 6 bases and the J segment 4 bases; nucleotides outside the gene matches: 7. This CDR3 contains 15 residues. The CDR3 sequence: CASSKDRGFNQPQHF. In DNA, the CDR3 is TGTGCCAGCAGCAAGGACAGGGGATTTAATCAGCCCCAGCATTTT.

The V gene is TRBV6-6, the J gene TRBJ1-2; the D gene is possibly TRBD1 (5 bases). CDR3 length: 15 residues. The V gene's germline CDR1 is MNHNY and CDR2 SVGAGI (reference sequence). Trimming took 0 bases from V and 1 from J, leaving 9 bases between them. The DNA for the CDR3 is TGTGCCAGCAGTTACTCGGAAGGGGTTAACTATGGCTACACCTTC. Translated, it gives CASSYSEGVNYGYTF.

The rearrangement links TRBV18 to TRBJ2-7, with D perhaps matching TRBD1 (6 bases). The CDR3 has 13 residues. The germline CDR1 and CDR2 sequences are KGHSH and LQKENI. Deletions cut 3 bases from V and 3 bases from J, with 9 bases between. The CDR3 sequence: CASSPQGYYEQYF. CDR3 bases: TGTGCCAGCTCACCCCAGGGGTACTACGAGCAGTACTTC. The entire variable domain, with the rest obtained from reference TRBV18 and TRBJ2-7, is as follows: NAGVMQNPRHLVRRRGQEARLRCSPMKGHSHVYWYRQLPEEGLKFMVYLQKENIIDESGMPKERFSAEFPKEGPSILRIQQVVRGDSAAYFCASSPQGYYEQYFGPGTRLTVT.

The J gene is TRBJ1-6, the V gene TRBV18; the D is unclear. The CDR3 sequence is 16 residues long. Germline loops: CDR1 KGHSH, CDR2 LQKENI. Trimming cost V 1 base and J 0 bases, with 7 bases left between them. The CDR3 DNA is TGTGCCAGCTCACCACTAGAGAGCTCCTATAATTCACCCCTCCACTTT. Amino acids: CASSPLESSYNSPLHF.

The chain combines TRBV5-6 with TRBJ1-5; unclear D gene. The V end was cut by 0 bases, the J end by 5 bases, with 6 bases between. Germline CDR1 is SGHDT and CDR2 is YYEEEE. The CDR3 covers 13 residues. In DNA form, the CDR3 reads TGTGCCAGCAGCTTGGGGGCAGATCAGCCCCAGCATTTT. This translates into CASSLGADQPQHF.

This rearrangement joins TRBV6-1 to TRBJ1-2; D perhaps matches TRBD1 (6 bases). Looked up from germline, CDR1 is MNHNS and CDR2 is SASEGT. The V gene lost 5 bases and the J gene lost 4 bases, with 11 bases spanning the gap. The CDR3 has 13 residues. CDR3: CASSPGTLYGYTF. The CDR3 DNA is TGTGCCAGCAGTCCGGGGACACTCTATGGCTACACCTTC.